Following are 3 T cell receptor beta chains from one sample sequenced in a study of blood T cell repertoires in COVID-19. Sequencing used immunoSEQ multiplex PCR; TCRdb keeps in-frame clones, though not all of them. The data show about 150,000 clones, approximately 83% seen once. Sequenced input: peripheral blood. The receptor set was obtained from a man between 65 and 85 years old who had recovered from COVID-19.

The rearrangement uses TRBV5-6 and TRBJ2-3; possibly TRBD2 for D (6 bases). V was clipped by 4 bases and J by 5 bases, with 23 bases between them. Germline V lookup: CDR1 SGHDT, CDR2 YYEEEE. The CDR3 spans 17 residues. Here the CDR3 reads CASSPRVAREVGDTQYF. CDR3 in DNA: TGTGCCAGCAGCCCCCGGGTAGCGAGGGAGGTAGGAGATACGCAGTATTTT.

This chain links TRBV6-5 with TRBJ2-7; a weak D match, TRBD2 (7 bases). Deletions cut 6 bases from V and 1 base from J, with 16 bases between. Germline CDR1 MNHEY, CDR2 SVGAGI. The CDR3 length is 15 residues. The CDR3 region has the DNA TGTGCCAGCAGGCGCAAGGGGGAGGGTTCCTACGAGCAGTACTTC. It translates to CASRRKGEGSYEQYF.

This clone was detected only a few times. The chain joins TRBV6-2 or TRBV6-3 to TRBJ2-7; D is tentatively TRBD1 or TRBD2 (9 bases each). The germline CDR1 and CDR2 sequences are MNHEY and SVGEGT. V lost 5 bases, J lost 2 bases, and 28 bases lay in between. The CDR3 contains 19 residues. The CDR3 nucleotides read TGTGCCAGCAGTACAGGGACAGGGATAGGACTAGCGCCAACCTACGAGCAGTACTTC. Translating gives CASSTGTGIGLAPTYEQYF.